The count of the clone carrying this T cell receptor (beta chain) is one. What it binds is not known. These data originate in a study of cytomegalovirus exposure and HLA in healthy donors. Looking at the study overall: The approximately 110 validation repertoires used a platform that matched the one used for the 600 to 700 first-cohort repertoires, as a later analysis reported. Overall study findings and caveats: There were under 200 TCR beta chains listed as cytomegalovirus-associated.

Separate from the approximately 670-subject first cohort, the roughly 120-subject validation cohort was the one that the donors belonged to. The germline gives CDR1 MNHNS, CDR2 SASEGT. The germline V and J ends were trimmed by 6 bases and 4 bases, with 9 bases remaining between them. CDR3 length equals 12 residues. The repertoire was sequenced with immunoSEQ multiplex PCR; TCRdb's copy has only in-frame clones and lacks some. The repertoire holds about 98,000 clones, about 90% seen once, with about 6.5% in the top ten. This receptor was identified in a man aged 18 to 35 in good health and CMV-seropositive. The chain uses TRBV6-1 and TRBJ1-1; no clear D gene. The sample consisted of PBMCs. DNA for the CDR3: TGTGCCAGCAGCAGGTATGGCACTGAAGCTTTCTTT. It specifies CASSRYGTEAFF.